This T cell receptor (beta chain) came from a study of CD8 T cells in ankylosing spondylitis. Findings and caveats of the study: It appeared that ankylosing spondylitis blood was characterized by a TCR beta motif of about eight highly homologous variants.

The TCR beta libraries were generated through quantitative 5'-RACE incorporating molecular barcodes. Each CDR3 protein is one row after TCRdb ran MiXCR on the 5' RACE reads. The sample has roughly 100,000 distinct CDR3 sequences; less than 25% are singletons. Comment on this clonotype: What it binds is unknown.

The CDR3 contains 14 residues. V gave up 6 bases and J gave up 6 bases, with 14 bases separating them. Germline-derived CDR1 and CDR2 are MNHNS and SASEGT. The sequenced sample was synovial fluid, either unsorted or a sorted T cell fraction (not recorded which). The clonotype comes from a male donor with ankylosing spondylitis. This rearrangement joins TRBV6-1 to TRBJ1-4, with no clear D. The CDR3 loop is CASRWTRGDEKLFF. CDR3 in DNA: TGTGCCAGCAGGTGGACTCGTGGTGATGAAAAACTGTTTTTT.